The rows below give T cell receptor beta chains drawn from one sample of a study of blood T cell repertoires in COVID-19. Method: immunoSEQ multiplex PCR; TCRdb's copy keeps in-frame clones and lacks some. The table lists over 95,000 clones, around 81% of them singletons. Sequencing input: peripheral blood. All receptors come from a human donor in a cohort sampled during active COVID-19. CDR3s include the opening cysteine and the closing phenylalanine or tryptophan. D genes are given only for firm matches. For some rows the clone size is stated as once, few or many, or as a class when expanded; others skip it.

j_call: TRBJ2-3; d_call: TRBD1; cdr3_length: 15; v_call: TRBV7-3; clone_size: -; cdr3_nt: TGTGCCAGCAGCTTACAGGGGGCGCGAGCAGATACGCAGTATTTT; cdr3_aa: CASSLQGARADTQYF
j_call: TRBJ2-1; d_call: TRBD2; cdr3_length: 15; v_call: TRBV18; clone_size: -; cdr3_nt: TGTGCCAGCTCACCCGGAGCGGGAGGGCCGAGTGAGCAGTTCTTC; cdr3_aa: CASSPGAGGPSEQFF
j_call: TRBJ1-5; d_call: -; cdr3_length: 15; v_call: TRBV20-1; clone_size: -; cdr3_nt: TGCAGTGCTAGTCTTACAATAAGTAGCAATCAGCCCCAGCATTTT; cdr3_aa: CSASLTISSNQPQHF
j_call: TRBJ2-7; d_call: -; cdr3_length: 16; v_call: TRBV9; clone_size: -; cdr3_nt: TGTGCCAGCAGCGTAGGACCCCAGGGGTTCTCCTACGAGCAGTACTTC; cdr3_aa: CASSVGPQGFSYEQYF
j_call: TRBJ1-2; d_call: -; cdr3_length: 14; v_call: TRBV24-1; clone_size: -; cdr3_nt: TGTGCCACCAGTGATTGGCGGGACAACTATGGCTACACCTTC; cdr3_aa: CATSDWRDNYGYTF
j_call: TRBJ1-3; d_call: TRBD1; cdr3_length: 16; v_call: TRBV19; clone_size: -; cdr3_nt: TGTGCCAGTACCCCATGGGGGACAGGCTCTGGAAACACCATATATTTT; cdr3_aa: CASTPWGTGSGNTIYF
j_call: TRBJ2-2; d_call: -; cdr3_length: 12; v_call: TRBV19; clone_size: -; cdr3_nt: TGTGCCAGTAGCAGGGGAACCGGGGAGCTGTTTTTT; cdr3_aa: CASSRGTGELFF
j_call: TRBJ1-5; d_call: TRBD1; cdr3_length: 16; v_call: TRBV16; clone_size: -; cdr3_nt: TGTGCCAGCAGCCTGCCGGGACAGGGGAGTTTTCAGCCCCAGCATTTT; cdr3_aa: CASSLPGQGSFQPQHF
j_call: TRBJ1-1; d_call: -; cdr3_length: 14; v_call: TRBV6-6; clone_size: -; cdr3_nt: TGTGCCAGCAGTTTAGGGCAGGGGAACACTGAAGCTTTCTTT; cdr3_aa: CASSLGQGNTEAFF
j_call: TRBJ1-3; d_call: -; cdr3_length: 14; v_call: TRBV7-2; clone_size: -; cdr3_nt: TGTGCCAGCAGCTTAGGGCAGGGAAGAAACACCATATATTTT; cdr3_aa: CASSLGQGRNTIYF
j_call: TRBJ1-2; d_call: -; cdr3_length: 13; v_call: TRBV10-3; clone_size: -; cdr3_nt: TGTGCCATCAGCGAGATTCAGGGCCAGGGCTACACCTTC; cdr3_aa: CAISEIQGQGYTF
j_call: TRBJ1-2; d_call: -; cdr3_length: 15; v_call: TRBV5-6; clone_size: -; cdr3_nt: TGTGCCAGCAGCCAAACTGGGGACAATGGCTATGGCTACACCTTC; cdr3_aa: CASSQTGDNGYGYTF
j_call: TRBJ1-2; d_call: TRBD1; cdr3_length: 14; v_call: TRBV18; clone_size: -; cdr3_nt: TGTGCCAGCTCACCAGAGACAGGGGGCGTGCGCTACACCTTC; cdr3_aa: CASSPETGGVRYTF
j_call: TRBJ2-3; d_call: -; cdr3_length: 15; v_call: TRBV5-1; clone_size: once; cdr3_nt: TGCGCCAGCAGCCCAGACCCTGGGGCCCCAGATACGCAGTATTTT; cdr3_aa: CASSPDPGAPDTQYF
j_call: TRBJ2-3; d_call: TRBD1; cdr3_length: 16; v_call: TRBV2; clone_size: -; cdr3_nt: TGTGCCAGCAGCGATAACAGGGGCCTTAGCACAGATACGCAGTATTTT; cdr3_aa: CASSDNRGLSTDTQYF
j_call: TRBJ2-2; d_call: -; cdr3_length: 15; v_call: TRBV7-7; clone_size: -; cdr3_nt: TGTGCTAGCAGCCCTGCCCGCGCGAACACCGGGGAGCTGTTTTTT; cdr3_aa: CASSPARANTGELFF
j_call: TRBJ1-6; d_call: TRBD1; cdr3_length: 15; v_call: TRBV6-6; clone_size: -; cdr3_nt: TGTGCCAGCAGTTACTCGACAGGGCATAATTCACCCCTCCACTTT; cdr3_aa: CASSYSTGHNSPLHF
j_call: TRBJ2-2; d_call: TRBD2; cdr3_length: 16; v_call: TRBV24-1; clone_size: -; cdr3_nt: TGTGCCACCAGTGAACCTAGCGGGAGGCGGGCCGGGGAGCTGTTTTTT; cdr3_aa: CATSEPSGRRAGELFF
j_call: TRBJ1-6; d_call: -; cdr3_length: 16; v_call: TRBV5-6; clone_size: -; cdr3_nt: TGTGCCAGCAGCTTGGTCTTGGGTTCAACCCCGGGACCCCTCCACTTT; cdr3_aa: CASSLVLGSTPGPLHF
j_call: TRBJ2-7; d_call: TRBD1; cdr3_length: 16; v_call: TRBV19; clone_size: few; cdr3_nt: TGTGCCAGTAGTGGTCCGGGACAGACAAGCTCCTACGAGCAGTACTTC; cdr3_aa: CASSGPGQTSSYEQYF
j_call: TRBJ2-7; d_call: TRBD1; cdr3_length: 16; v_call: TRBV5-6; clone_size: -; cdr3_nt: TGTGCCAGCAGCTTGGTAATGGGGGACAGCCTCTACGAGCAGTACTTC; cdr3_aa: CASSLVMGDSLYEQYF
j_call: TRBJ2-7; d_call: TRBD1; cdr3_length: 15; v_call: TRBV16; clone_size: -; cdr3_nt: TGTGCCAGCAGCCACTTCGACAGGGCAAGCTACGAGCAGTACTTC; cdr3_aa: CASSHFDRASYEQYF
j_call: TRBJ1-4; d_call: -; cdr3_length: 12; v_call: TRBV6-6; clone_size: -; cdr3_nt: TGTGCCAGCAGCAGGGGCGGGGAAAAACTGTTTTTT; cdr3_aa: CASSRGGEKLFF
j_call: TRBJ2-1; d_call: -; cdr3_length: 15; v_call: TRBV7-6; clone_size: -; cdr3_nt: TGTGCCAGCAGCTTAGGGGCGGGGTTCTACAATGAGCAGTTCTTC; cdr3_aa: CASSLGAGFYNEQFF
j_call: TRBJ2-7; d_call: TRBD2; cdr3_length: 15; v_call: TRBV6-5; clone_size: -; cdr3_nt: TGTGCCAGCAGTACCGGGACTAGCGGTGCCTACGAGCAGTACTTC; cdr3_aa: CASSTGTSGAYEQYF
j_call: TRBJ2-3; d_call: TRBD2; cdr3_length: 17; v_call: TRBV30; clone_size: few; cdr3_nt: TGTGCCTGGAGTGTACTAGCGGGGGGGGAGTGGACAGATACGCAGTATTTT; cdr3_aa: CAWSVLAGGEWTDTQYF
j_call: TRBJ1-3; d_call: -; cdr3_length: 16; v_call: TRBV4-1; clone_size: -; cdr3_nt: TGCGCCAGCAGCTCCCCCATTCCGGGAACTGGAAACACCATATATTTT; cdr3_aa: CASSSPIPGTGNTIYF
j_call: TRBJ1-5; d_call: TRBD1; cdr3_length: 16; v_call: TRBV28; clone_size: -; cdr3_nt: TGTGCCAGCAGCCACCGACGACAGGGGGCCAATCAGCCCCAGCATTTT; cdr3_aa: CASSHRRQGANQPQHF
j_call: TRBJ2-7; d_call: TRBD2; cdr3_length: 19; v_call: TRBV7-9; clone_size: -; cdr3_nt: TGTGCCAGCAACCGAGATGGGACTAGCGGGTCAAAGGACTCCTACGAGCAGTACTTC; cdr3_aa: CASNRDGTSGSKDSYEQYF
j_call: TRBJ2-4; d_call: TRBD2; cdr3_length: 17; v_call: TRBV28; clone_size: -; cdr3_nt: TGTGCCAGCAGTTTATGGGGCCTGCGGGAGAGCAAAAACATTCAGTACTTC; cdr3_aa: CASSLWGLRESKNIQYF
j_call: TRBJ1-6; d_call: -; cdr3_length: 15; v_call: TRBV9; clone_size: -; cdr3_nt: TGTGCCAGCAGCGTATCGGAACAGGGTGGGTCACCCCTCCACTTT; cdr3_aa: CASSVSEQGGSPLHF
j_call: TRBJ1-1; d_call: TRBD1; cdr3_length: 14; v_call: TRBV7-9; clone_size: few; cdr3_nt: TGTGCCAGCAGCTTTACAGGGGTGAACACTGAAGCTTTCTTT; cdr3_aa: CASSFTGVNTEAFF
j_call: TRBJ1-4; d_call: TRBD1; cdr3_length: 16; v_call: TRBV4-1; clone_size: -; cdr3_nt: TGCGCCAGCAGCCAAGACCCCGGACAGGGAAATGAAAAACTGTTTTTT; cdr3_aa: CASSQDPGQGNEKLFF
j_call: TRBJ1-1; d_call: -; cdr3_length: 15; v_call: TRBV7-9; clone_size: -; cdr3_nt: TGTGCCAGCAGCCAAAGACAGTTCATGAACACTGAAGCTTTCTTT; cdr3_aa: CASSQRQFMNTEAFF
j_call: TRBJ1-1; d_call: -; cdr3_length: 14; v_call: TRBV7-2; clone_size: -; cdr3_nt: TGTGCCAGCAGCTTACATCGGGGAGGGACTGAAGCTTTCTTT; cdr3_aa: CASSLHRGGTEAFF
j_call: TRBJ2-1; d_call: TRBD2; cdr3_length: 14; v_call: TRBV11-2; clone_size: few; cdr3_nt: TGTGCCAGCAGCACGACTAGCGGGATGGCTGAGCAGTTCTTC; cdr3_aa: CASSTTSGMAEQFF
j_call: TRBJ2-5; d_call: -; cdr3_length: 15; v_call: TRBV7-2; clone_size: -; cdr3_nt: TGTGCCAGCAGCCCTCCAGGGGTTATTCAAGAGACCCAGTACTTC; cdr3_aa: CASSPPGVIQETQYF
j_call: TRBJ1-1; d_call: TRBD1; cdr3_length: 14; v_call: TRBV18; clone_size: -; cdr3_nt: TGTGCCAGCTCACCCCGACAGGGGAACACTGAAGCTTTCTTT; cdr3_aa: CASSPRQGNTEAFF
j_call: TRBJ2-7; d_call: -; cdr3_length: 10; v_call: TRBV6-5; clone_size: -; cdr3_nt: TGTGCCAGCGGAGGACAGAAGCAGTACTTC; cdr3_aa: CASGGQKQYF
j_call: TRBJ2-2; d_call: -; cdr3_length: 14; v_call: TRBV4-1; clone_size: -; cdr3_nt: TGCGCCAGCAGAGGGAGCCCGAACACCGGGGAGCTGTTTTTT; cdr3_aa: CASRGSPNTGELFF
j_call: TRBJ2-7; d_call: TRBD2; cdr3_length: 16; v_call: TRBV7-8; clone_size: -; cdr3_nt: TGTGCCAGCAGCATACTAGCGGTTAATGTTCGGGGAGAGCAGTACTTC; cdr3_aa: CASSILAVNVRGEQYF
j_call: TRBJ1-2; d_call: TRBD1; cdr3_length: 13; v_call: TRBV11-2; clone_size: -; cdr3_nt: TGTGCCAGCAGCTTAGACAGGGGGGATGGCTACACCTTC; cdr3_aa: CASSLDRGDGYTF
j_call: TRBJ1-1; d_call: -; cdr3_length: 14; v_call: TRBV18; clone_size: -; cdr3_nt: TGTGCCAGCTCACCACAACAGGGTAACACTGAAGCTTTCTTT; cdr3_aa: CASSPQQGNTEAFF
j_call: TRBJ1-1; d_call: TRBD1; cdr3_length: 14; v_call: TRBV7-9; clone_size: -; cdr3_nt: TGTGCCAGCAGCGGCCGGACAGGGACAATTGAAGCTTTCTTT; cdr3_aa: CASSGRTGTIEAFF
j_call: TRBJ2-7; d_call: -; cdr3_length: 14; v_call: TRBV7-2; clone_size: -; cdr3_nt: TGTGCCAGCAGCTTACACCCGAGAACCTACGAGCAGTACTTC; cdr3_aa: CASSLHPRTYEQYF
j_call: TRBJ1-6; d_call: -; cdr3_length: 13; v_call: TRBV19; clone_size: -; cdr3_nt: TGTGCCAGTAGTAGCGGGACGAATTCACCCCTCCACTTT; cdr3_aa: CASSSGTNSPLHF
j_call: TRBJ2-3; d_call: TRBD1; cdr3_length: 15; v_call: TRBV5-4; clone_size: few; cdr3_nt: TGTGCCAGCAGCAGATCGGGACAGAGCACAGATACGCAGTATTTT; cdr3_aa: CASSRSGQSTDTQYF
j_call: TRBJ2-7; d_call: -; cdr3_length: 13; v_call: TRBV5-4; clone_size: -; cdr3_nt: TGTGCCAGCAGCTTGGGACAGAACTACGAGCAGTACTTC; cdr3_aa: CASSLGQNYEQYF